One and the same sample provided the 19 T cell receptor beta chains below, sequenced in a study of T-cell memory formation after mild COVID-19 (dated by TCRdb to the early 2020s). Receptor libraries were prepared by 5' RACE. TCRdb shows the sequencer as Illumina NovaSeq 6000. In TCRdb, the public reads were trimmed at Q25 with fastp and aligned with MiXCR, with productive beta chains retained. When rows share a CDR3 protein, they turn into one entry using the most common DNA and genes. This sample has around 530,000 distinct CDR3 sequences in its table, and about 20% of those were observed once. Around 8.4% of the sample belongs to the ten largest clones. Sequencing was performed on PBMCs or a T cell subset sorted from them (not recorded which). All receptors derive from an adult woman who had mild COVID-19 (a few samples of this study predate the infection). The sample titles of this study are shuffled in the database, so cell type and time point are left out; the donor was told from shared clones.

This clonotype has at least ten counts. The genes are TRBV7-9 and TRBJ2-7, with D possibly being TRBD1 or TRBD2 (5 bases each). Trimming cost V 8 bases and J 4 bases, with 12 bases left between them. This CDR3 spans 12 amino acids. Germline CDR1 is SEHNR and CDR2 is FQNEAQ (reference sequence). This chain's CDR3 is CASGQGAYEQYF. Written as DNA, the CDR3 is TGTGCCAGCGGGCAGGGAGCTTACGAGCAGTACTTC.

J is TRBJ1-2 and V is TRBV5-1; 7 bases line up with TRBD1. The CDR3 extends over 16 amino acids. V lost 3 bases and J lost 2; bases outside the gene matches: 10. CDR1 SGHRS and CDR2 YFSETQ come from the germline V gene. CDR3 sequence reads: CASSSRWEGANYGYTF. The CDR3 DNA reads as TGCGCCAGCAGCTCCCGGTGGGAGGGGGCCAACTATGGCTACACCTTC.

The V gene is TRBV4-2, the J gene TRBJ1-1, with 8 bases identical to TRBD1. Unmatched junction bases numbered 5, after V lost 4 bases and J lost 4 bases. CDR1 and CDR2 from the germline V gene are LGHNA and YNFKEQ. The CDR3 totals 14 residues. The CDR3 loop reads CASSPQGASTEAFF. DNA of the CDR3: TGTGCCAGCAGCCCCCAGGGGGCGAGCACTGAAGCTTTCTTT.

The rearrangement uses TRBV9 and TRBJ2-2, with 7 bases lining up with TRBD1. The CDR3 loop spans 14 amino acids. V was clipped by 4 bases and J by 3 bases; unmatched bases: 3. The V gene's germline CDR1 is SGDLS and CDR2 YYNGEE. The CDR3 loop reads CASSYTGDTGELFF. CDR3 nucleotides: TGTGCCAGCAGCTACACAGGGGACACCGGGGAGCTGTTTTTT.

The rearrangement uses TRBV6-2 or TRBV6-3 and TRBJ2-1; TRBD2 matches at 8 bases. V was clipped by 5 bases and J by 7 bases; unmatched bases: 13. The germline CDR1 and CDR2 sequences are MNHEY and SVGEGT. The CDR3 has 16 amino acids. The DNA of the CDR3 is TGTGCCAGCAGTCGCTTAGCGGGGAGAGGGGAAAATGAGCAGTTCTTC. It is translated as CASSRLAGRGENEQFF.

The chain links TRBV12-5 to TRBJ1-6, with TRBD1 matching over 10 bases. The V gene end was trimmed by 4 bases and the J gene end by 11 bases; junction bases not matched to a gene: 5. Germline V gene data show CDR1 as LGHNT and CDR2 as FRNRAP. CDR3 length: 14 amino acids. In DNA form, the CDR3 reads TGTGCTAGTGGTTCAGGACAGGGGGTCACACCCCTCCACTTT. Translation: CASGSGQGVTPLHF.

This clonotype appeared a few times. For the CDR3, the DNA is TGCGCCAGCAGTCCAGGACTAGCGGGAACGGGAGAGACCCAGTACTTC. The encoded protein is CASSPGLAGTGETQYF. The chain has TRBV5-1 and TRBJ2-5; 12 bases match TRBD2. The CDR3 has 16 residues. Per germline, CDR1 SGHRS and CDR2 YFSETQ. The junction had 9 bases not matched to a gene; V was cut back by 5 bases and J by 4 bases. The complete variable domain, with remaining parts taken from reference TRBV5-1 and TRBJ2-5, reads KAGVTQTPRYLIKTRGQQVTLSCSPISGHRSVSWYQQTPGQGLQFLFEYFSETQRNKGNFPGRFSGRQFSNSRSEMNVSTLELGDSALYLCASSPGLAGTGETQYFGPGTRLLVL.

This rearrangement joins TRBV7-2 to TRBJ2-2; D gene uncertain. Germline lookup yields CDR1 SGHTA and CDR2 FQGNSA. V gave up 5 bases and J gave up 4 bases, with 14 bases separating them. The CDR3 length is 15 residues. As DNA, the CDR3 is TGTGCCAGCAGCCCGTTCGCGGAGCCCACCGGGGAGCTGTTTTTT. This sequence encodes CASSPFAEPTGELFF. Filled out from reference TRBV7-2 and TRBJ2-2, the complete variable domain reads GAGVSQSPSNKVTEKGKDVELRCDPISGHTALYWYRQSLGQGLEFLIYFQGNSAPDKSGLPSDRFSAERTGGSVSTLTIQRTQQEDSAVYLCASSPFAEPTGELFFGEGSRLTVL.

This clonotype came up a few times. V and J are TRBV29-1 and TRBJ2-2, with D possibly being TRBD1 (5 bases). Trimming stripped 0 bases from V and 3 bases from J, with 8 bases between. The CDR3 consists of 14 residues. Germline-derived CDR1 and CDR2 are SQVTM and ANQGSEA. In nucleotides, the CDR3 is TGCAGCGTTGAAGAGGACACCTACACCGGGGAGCTGTTTTTT. Its protein product is CSVEEDTYTGELFF.

The rearrangement joins TRBV29-1 to TRBJ2-1; 9 bases line up with TRBD1. This CDR3 is built from 13 residues. Trimming took 0 bases from V and 15 from J; bases not matched to a gene: 9. Germline CDR1 is SQVTM and CDR2 is ANQGSEA. In nucleotides, the CDR3 is TGCAGCGTTGAAGAGGGGACAGGGATCATACCGTTCTTC. Its protein product is CSVEEGTGIIPFF.

This clonotype was recorded a few times. V gene TRBV18 combines with J gene TRBJ2-5; D is ambiguous. This CDR3 is built from 14 residues. V was trimmed by 5 bases and J by 5 bases, leaving 15 bases between them. Germline loops: CDR1 KGHSH, CDR2 LQKENI. CDR3 protein: CASSSEPDSETQYF. In DNA, the CDR3 is TGTGCCAGCTCATCCGAACCCGATTCGGAGACCCAGTACTTC.

This chain links TRBV13 with TRBJ2-1; D not certain. The CDR3 covers 15 residues. Germline CDR1 reads PRHDT; CDR2 reads FYEKMQ (reference sequence). Trimming removed 3 bases at V and 7 bases at J, with 16 bases between. In DNA form, the CDR3 reads TGTGCCAGCAGCTTTGATATTACCGTATCAAATGAGCAGTTCTTC. Its protein product is CASSFDITVSNEQFF.

The chain links TRBV6-6 to TRBJ2-7; 9 positions match TRBD2. This CDR3 has 17 residues. J was trimmed by 5 bases and V by 0 bases; bases with no gene match: 11. CDR1 and CDR2 (germline): MNHNY, SVGAGI (reference sequence). The CDR3 DNA is TGTGCCAGCAGTTACTCGCCCCCGATTAGCGGGAGACACGAGCAGTACTTC. Translated, it gives CASSYSPPISGRHEQYF.

The chain carries TRBV6-6 and TRBJ2-7; perhaps TRBD1 as D (7 bases). The germline gives CDR1 MNHNY, CDR2 SVGAGI (reference sequence). This CDR3 is built from 15 residues. V gave up 2 bases and J gave up 4 bases, with 15 bases separating them. The CDR3 sequence: CASSYRAGQIYEQYF. CDR3 sequence (DNA): TGTGCCAGCAGTTACCGCGCGGGACAGATTTACGAGCAGTACTTC.

This clonotype occurred many times. This chain links TRBV19 with TRBJ2-7; 11 bases map to TRBD1. V shed 3 bases and J 8 bases; nucleotides not matched to a gene: 6. Per the germline V gene, CDR1 is LNHDA and CDR2 is SQIVND (reference sequence). The CDR3 contains 14 residues. In nucleotides, the CDR3 is TGTGCCAGTAGTATCGGGACAGGGGGAATGAAGCAGTACTTC. Protein: CASSIGTGGMKQYF.

The chain couples TRBV25-1 to TRBJ2-7; 7 nucleotides agree with TRBD1. This CDR3 comprises 14 residues. V was pared by 6 bases and J by 2 bases, with 7 bases of the junction left unmatched. Germline V lookup: CDR1 MGHDK, CDR2 SYGVNS. The CDR3 DNA follows: TGTGCCAGCAGGGAGACAGGGATCGCCTACGAGCAGTACTTC. Translating gives CASRETGIAYEQYF.

This clonotype appeared once. This chain joins TRBV2 and TRBJ1-5; the match to TRBD1 covers 7 bases. Per germline, CDR1 SNHLY and CDR2 FYNNEI. The CDR3 runs to 15 residues. The V and J ends lost 3 bases and 3 bases, in that order; junction bases with no gene match: 5. The CDR3 region is CASSDSTGINQPQHF. Written as DNA, the CDR3 is TGTGCCAGCAGTGACTCGACAGGGATCAATCAGCCCCAGCATTTT.

This clonotype was counted a few times. The V call is TRBV10-3, the J call TRBJ1-1; maybe TRBD1 (5 bases). Germline V gives CDR1 ENHRY, CDR2 SYGVKD. This CDR3 is built from 14 residues. Trimming took off 4 bases at V and 2 bases at J, with 11 bases between the two ends. The CDR3 DNA sequence: TGTGCCATCAGTGGGCAGGGAGCCAACACTGAAGCTTTCTTT. It translates to CAISGQGANTEAFF.

The chain joins TRBV5-1 to TRBJ2-2; TRBD1 matches at 7 bases. V lost 6 bases, J lost 4 bases, and 6 bases stayed unmatched. The CDR3 covers 14 residues. CDR1 is SGHRS and CDR2 is YFSETQ in the germline V gene. DNA for the CDR3: TGCGCCAGCACCGTACAGGGGACCACCGGGGAGCTGTTTTTT. Protein sequence: CASTVQGTTGELFF.